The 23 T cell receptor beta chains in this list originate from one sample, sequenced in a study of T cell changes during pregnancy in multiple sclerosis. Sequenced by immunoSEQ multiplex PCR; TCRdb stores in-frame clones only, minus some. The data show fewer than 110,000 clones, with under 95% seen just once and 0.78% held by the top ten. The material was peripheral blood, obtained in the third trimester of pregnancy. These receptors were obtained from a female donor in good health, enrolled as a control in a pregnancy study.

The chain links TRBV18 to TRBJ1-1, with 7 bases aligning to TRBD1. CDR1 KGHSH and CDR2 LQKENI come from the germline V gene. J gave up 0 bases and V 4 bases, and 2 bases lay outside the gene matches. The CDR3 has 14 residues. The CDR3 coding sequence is TGTGCCAGCTCACTGGGACAGATGAACACTGAAGCTTTCTTT. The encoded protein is CASSLGQMNTEAFF.

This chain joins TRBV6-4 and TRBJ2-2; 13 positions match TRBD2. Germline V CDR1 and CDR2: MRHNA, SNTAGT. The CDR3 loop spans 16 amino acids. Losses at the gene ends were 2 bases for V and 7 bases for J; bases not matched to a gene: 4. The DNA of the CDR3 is TGTGCCAGCAGTGACACTAGCGGGGGGGCCATCGGGGAGCTGTTTTTT. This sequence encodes CASSDTSGGAIGELFF.

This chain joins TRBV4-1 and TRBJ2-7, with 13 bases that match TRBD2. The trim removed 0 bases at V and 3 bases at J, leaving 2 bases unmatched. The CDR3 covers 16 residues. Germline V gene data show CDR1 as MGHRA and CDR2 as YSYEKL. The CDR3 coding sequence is TGCGCCAGCAGCCAAGATCGGACTAGCGGGGGCTACGAGCAGTACTTC. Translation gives CASSQDRTSGGYEQYF.

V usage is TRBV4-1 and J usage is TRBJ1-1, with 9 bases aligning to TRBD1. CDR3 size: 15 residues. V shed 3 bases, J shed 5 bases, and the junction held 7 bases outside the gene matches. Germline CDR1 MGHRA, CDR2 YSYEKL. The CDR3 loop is CASSQSPGQGTEAFF. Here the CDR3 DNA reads TGCGCCAGCAGCCAGTCCCCGGGACAGGGAACTGAAGCTTTCTTT.

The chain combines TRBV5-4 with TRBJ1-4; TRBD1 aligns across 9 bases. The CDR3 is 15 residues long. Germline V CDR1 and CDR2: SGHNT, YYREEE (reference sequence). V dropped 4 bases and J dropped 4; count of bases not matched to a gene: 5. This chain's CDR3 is CASSLRQGVNEKLFF. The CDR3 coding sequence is TGTGCCAGCAGCCTGAGACAGGGGGTTAATGAAAAACTGTTTTTT.

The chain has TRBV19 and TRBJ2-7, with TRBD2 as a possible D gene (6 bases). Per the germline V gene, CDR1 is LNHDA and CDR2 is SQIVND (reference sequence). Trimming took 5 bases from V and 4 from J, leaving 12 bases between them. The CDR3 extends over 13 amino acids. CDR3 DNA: TGTGCCAGTAGTTGGGGGAGGTCATACGAGCAGTACTTC. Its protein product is CASSWGRSYEQYF.

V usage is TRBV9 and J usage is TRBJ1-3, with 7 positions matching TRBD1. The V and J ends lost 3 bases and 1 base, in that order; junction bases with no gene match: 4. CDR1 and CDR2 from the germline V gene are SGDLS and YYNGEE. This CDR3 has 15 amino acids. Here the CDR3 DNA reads TGTGCCAGCAGCGACGACAGGGCATCTGGAAACACCATATATTTT. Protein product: CASSDDRASGNTIYF.

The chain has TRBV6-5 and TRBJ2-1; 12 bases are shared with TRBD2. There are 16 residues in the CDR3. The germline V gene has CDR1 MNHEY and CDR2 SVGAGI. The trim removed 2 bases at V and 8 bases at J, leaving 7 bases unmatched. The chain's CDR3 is CASSYGASGGAYEQFF. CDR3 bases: TGTGCCAGCAGTTACGGGGCTAGCGGGGGGGCCTATGAGCAGTTCTTC.

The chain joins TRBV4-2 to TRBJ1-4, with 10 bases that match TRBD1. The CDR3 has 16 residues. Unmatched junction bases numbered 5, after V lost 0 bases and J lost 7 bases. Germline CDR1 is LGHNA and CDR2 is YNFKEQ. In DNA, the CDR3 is TGTGCCAGCAGCCAAGAAGGGGGACAGGGGAGTGAAAAACTGTTTTTT. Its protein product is CASSQEGGQGSEKLFF.

CDR3 nucleotides: TGTGCCAGCAGTTCCCATGGAGCGGGGGTAAACAATGAGCAGTTCTTC. It translates to CASSSHGAGVNNEQFF. The chain uses TRBV27 and TRBJ2-1; 8 bases are shared with TRBD2. The CDR3 has 16 amino acids. With V trimmed by 4 bases and J by 5 bases, 10 bases remained unmatched. Germline V gene lookup returns CDR1 MNHEY and CDR2 SMNVEV (reference sequence).

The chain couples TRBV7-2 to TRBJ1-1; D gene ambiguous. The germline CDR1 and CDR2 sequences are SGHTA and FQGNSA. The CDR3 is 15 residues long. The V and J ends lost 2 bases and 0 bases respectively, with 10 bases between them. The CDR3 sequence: CASSLYGSVNTEAFF. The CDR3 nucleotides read TGTGCCAGCAGCTTATATGGCAGCGTGAACACTGAAGCTTTCTTT.

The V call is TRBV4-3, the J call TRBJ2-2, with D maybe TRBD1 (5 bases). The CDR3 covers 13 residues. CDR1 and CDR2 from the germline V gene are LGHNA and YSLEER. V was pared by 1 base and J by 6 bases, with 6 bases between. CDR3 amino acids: CASSQVGAGELFF. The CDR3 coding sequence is TGCGCCAGCAGCCAAGTAGGGGCCGGGGAGCTGTTTTTT.

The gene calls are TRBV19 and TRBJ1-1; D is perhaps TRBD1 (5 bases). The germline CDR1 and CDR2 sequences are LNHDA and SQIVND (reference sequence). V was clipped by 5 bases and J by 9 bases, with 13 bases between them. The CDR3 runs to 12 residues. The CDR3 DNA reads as TGTGCCAGTAGTGAGGGACGGGAGAAAGCTTTCTTT. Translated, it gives CASSEGREKAFF.

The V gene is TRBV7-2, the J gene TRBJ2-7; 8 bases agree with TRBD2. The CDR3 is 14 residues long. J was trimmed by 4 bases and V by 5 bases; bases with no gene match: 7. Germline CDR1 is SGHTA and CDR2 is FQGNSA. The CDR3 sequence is CASSQRTSRYEQYF. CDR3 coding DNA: TGTGCCAGCAGCCAGAGGACTAGCAGGTACGAGCAGTACTTC.

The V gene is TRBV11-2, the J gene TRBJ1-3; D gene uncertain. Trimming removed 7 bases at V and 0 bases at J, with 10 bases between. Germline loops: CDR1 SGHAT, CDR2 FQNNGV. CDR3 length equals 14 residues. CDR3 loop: CASTPQLSGNTIYF. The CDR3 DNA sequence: TGTGCCAGCACCCCACAGCTCTCTGGAAACACCATATATTTT.

This CDR3 reads CASSYRTDTEAFF. The CDR3 DNA follows: TGTGCCAGCAGTTACAGAACGGACACTGAAGCTTTCTTT. The rearrangement joins TRBV13 to TRBJ1-1; D is undetermined. The CDR3 runs to 13 residues. Germline values: CDR1 PRHDT, CDR2 FYEKMQ (reference sequence). Trimming removed 6 bases at V and 3 bases at J, with 11 bases between.

For the CDR3, the DNA is TGTGCCAGCAGCCGGACAGGGACCTATCGATATGGCTACACCTTC. Protein: CASSRTGTYRYGYTF. J is TRBJ1-2 and V is TRBV7-9, with 8 bases aligning to TRBD1. Germline assignment: CDR1 SEHNR and CDR2 FQNEAQ (reference sequence). The CDR3 covers 15 residues. The V and J ends lost 5 bases and 5 bases, in that order; junction bases with no gene match: 10.

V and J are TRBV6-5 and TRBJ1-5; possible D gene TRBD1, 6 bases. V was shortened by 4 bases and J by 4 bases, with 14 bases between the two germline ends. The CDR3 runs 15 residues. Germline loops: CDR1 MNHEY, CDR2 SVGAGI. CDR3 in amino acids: CASSFSTGLNQPQHF. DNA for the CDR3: TGTGCCAGCAGTTTCTCCACAGGGTTAAATCAGCCCCAGCATTTT.

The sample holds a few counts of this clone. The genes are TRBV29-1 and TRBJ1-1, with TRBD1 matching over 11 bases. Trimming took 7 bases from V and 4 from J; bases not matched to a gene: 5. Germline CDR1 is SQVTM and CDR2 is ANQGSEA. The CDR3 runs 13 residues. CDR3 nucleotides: TGCAGCGCTCCGGGACAGGGGGGCACTGAAGCTTTCTTT. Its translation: CSAPGQGGTEAFF.

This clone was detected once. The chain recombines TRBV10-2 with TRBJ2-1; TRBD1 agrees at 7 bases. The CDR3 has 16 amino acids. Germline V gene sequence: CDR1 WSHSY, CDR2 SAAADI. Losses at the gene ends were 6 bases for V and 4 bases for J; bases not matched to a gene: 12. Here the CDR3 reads CASRPGGAGGYNEQFF. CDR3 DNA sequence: TGCGCCAGCAGACCGGGTGGGGCAGGGGGATACAATGAGCAGTTCTTC.

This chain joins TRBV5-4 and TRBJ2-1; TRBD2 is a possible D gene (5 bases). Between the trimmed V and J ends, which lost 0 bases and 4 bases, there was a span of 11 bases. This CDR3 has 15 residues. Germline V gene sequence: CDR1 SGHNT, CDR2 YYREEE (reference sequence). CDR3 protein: CASSLVEDGYNEQFF. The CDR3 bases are TGTGCCAGCAGCTTGGTGGAGGACGGTTACAATGAGCAGTTCTTC.

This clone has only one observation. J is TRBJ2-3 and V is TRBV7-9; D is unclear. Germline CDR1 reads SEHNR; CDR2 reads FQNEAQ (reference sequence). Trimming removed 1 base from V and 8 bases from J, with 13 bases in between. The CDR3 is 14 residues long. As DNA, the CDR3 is TGTGCCAGCAGCTTAGACTACGGTATAGGTACGCAGTATTTT. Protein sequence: CASSLDYGIGTQYF.

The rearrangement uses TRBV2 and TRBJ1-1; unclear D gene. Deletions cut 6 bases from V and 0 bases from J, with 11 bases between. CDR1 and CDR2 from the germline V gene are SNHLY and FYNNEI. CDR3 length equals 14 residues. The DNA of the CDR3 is TGTGCCAGCAGCTTAGACACCGTGAACACTGAAGCTTTCTTT. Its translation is CASSLDTVNTEAFF.